This T cell receptor (beta chain) originates from a study of T cells in localized non-small cell lung cancer (dated by TCRdb to 2020 to 2022). About the full investigation: The study analyzed T cell repertoires of hundreds of early-stage NSCLC patients, comparing tumors and uninvolved tumor-adjacent lungs. Of the NSCLC patients, roughly 130 were male and approximately 110 were female, and the mean age was approximately 66 years. The cohort comprised 200 to 300 treatment-naïve NSCLC patients with resected, localized lung tumors. Paper-wide results and their limitations: Because multi-region tumor sequencing was not performed, intratumor heterogeneity could not be ruled out. Uninvolved tumor-adjacent lung showed the highest T cell clonality, higher than tumor, which suggests more focused antigenic responses in the adjacent lung. Because the study design was exploratory, TCR variables were selected using unadjusted p-values without false-discovery rate correction. Higher blood T cell density associated with longer overall survival, while higher adjacent-lung clonality associated with shorter survival. A median of roughly 60 of the top 100 tumor clones turned up in the paired uninvolved adjacent lung, and under 30 of those clones also ranked among the top 100 of that same adjacent lung.

Germline trimming amounts to 0 bases on V and 4 bases on J, with 3 as the count of junction bases outside the gene matches. The CDR3 sequence holds 15 residues, the cysteine and phenylalanine included. Of all the DNA, just the CDR3 is kept, 45 bases in frame from base 1. Based on the germline V gene, the CDR1 and CDR2 sequences are MNHNS and SASEGT. TCR beta CDR3 regions were sequenced from DNA using the immunoSEQ Assay. Processing in the source paper ran as follows. T cell density was computed as TCR beta template counts normalized to usable DNA estimated by amplifying housekeeping genes. The preseqR package was used to estimate richness by extrapolating to 400,000 templates for PBMC samples and to 120,000 templates for tissue samples. Clonality was taken to be one minus Pielou's evenness. To identify tissue-enriched TCRs, differential abundance testing was run on productive amino-acid clonotypes with a minimum total count of 5 and an alpha of 0.1. Repertoire overlap between compartments was quantified with the Jaccard Index and Morisita Overlap Index. GLIPH grouped TCR beta CDR3s together with public tetramer-defined viral CDR3s, and a viral motif had to include at least three viral sequences and also show V-gene enrichment. TCRdb's version of the immuneACCESS table is confined to in-frame rearrangements and falls short of the full clone set. An unresolved V gene accounts for under half of the shortfall where checked; the remainder is of unknown origin. Clone size and V and J calls were adopted from that table, with D and trimming inferred from the DNA. A total of around 34,000 clones appear in this sample, 93% of them only once. Of the sample, 7.9% is held by the ten largest clones.

About this clone: Which antigen it targets is not known. The record has no base qualities; no much larger clone is one base away.

At diagnosis, tumor, uninvolved tumor-adjacent lung and peripheral blood were collected and then preserved as a mix of FFPE and fresh-frozen material. For TCR repertoire profiling, blood samples were analyzed as peripheral blood mononuclear cells. The sample was peripheral blood, taken before any cancer treatment. The chain is encoded by TRBV6-1 joined to TRBJ1-5, and 7 bases in between align with TRBD1. This TCR derives from a female donor at least 60 years old with stage I lung adenocarcinoma. CDR3 loop: CASSEAGGRNQPQHF. The DNA is as follows: TGTGCCAGCAGTGAAGCAGGGGGCCGTAATCAGCCCCAGCATTTT.